Shown below are 2 T cell receptor beta chains from a single sample sequenced in a study of Ad26.COV2.S vaccination and SARS-CoV-2 variants. Treatment meaning: 15 to 20 received Ad26.COV2.S at low or high dose, single or two shots; several received placebo; per-sample allocation not given. Day 63 after the first vaccine or placebo injection was the time point for sampling. Data came from immunoSEQ multiplex PCR; TCRdb stores just in-frame clones and leaves some out. The table lists about 350,000 clones, approximately 81% of them singletons. The material was peripheral blood, obtained in a trial of Ad26.COV2.S vaccine versus placebo. The receptors were sampled from a person aged 18-65 years who received the Ad26.COV2.S COVID-19 vaccine or a placebo.

This rearrangement joins TRBV27 to TRBJ1-4; 8 positions match TRBD1. J gave up 5 bases and V 6 bases, and 5 bases lay outside the gene matches. The CDR3 sequence is 14 residues long. Germline CDR1 MNHEY, CDR2 SMNVEV (reference sequence). In nucleotides, the CDR3 is TGTGCCAGCAGACGGACAGGGTGGAATGAAAAACTGTTTTTT. Encoded protein: CASRRTGWNEKLFF. Looking up the rest from reference TRBV27 and TRBJ1-4 gives the full variable domain: EAQVTQNPRYLITVTGKKLTVTCSQNMNHEYMSWYRQDPGLGLRQIYYSMNVEVTDKGDVPEGYKVSRKEKRNFPLILESPSPNQTSLYFCASRRTGWNEKLFFGSGTQLSVL.

This sequence joins TRBV15 and TRBJ1-5; TRBD1 is a possible D gene (6 bases). Trimming stripped 5 bases from V and 0 bases from J, with 11 bases between. Looked up from germline, CDR1 is LNHNV and CDR2 is YYDKDF (reference sequence). This CDR3 is 15 amino acids long. CDR3 amino acids: CATSRQGYSNQPQHF. The CDR3 DNA follows: TGTGCCACCAGCCGTCAGGGGTATAGCAATCAGCCCCAGCATTTT.